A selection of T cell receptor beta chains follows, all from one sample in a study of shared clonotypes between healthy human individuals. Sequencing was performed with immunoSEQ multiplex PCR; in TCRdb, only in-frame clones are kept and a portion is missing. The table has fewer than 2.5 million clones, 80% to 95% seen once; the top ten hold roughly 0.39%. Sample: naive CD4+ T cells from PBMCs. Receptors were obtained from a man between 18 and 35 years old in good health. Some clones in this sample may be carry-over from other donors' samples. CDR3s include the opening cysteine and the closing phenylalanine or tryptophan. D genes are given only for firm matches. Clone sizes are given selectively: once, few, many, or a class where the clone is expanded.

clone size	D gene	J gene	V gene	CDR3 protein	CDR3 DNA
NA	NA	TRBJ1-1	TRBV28	CASSLDGTYTEAFF	TGTGCCAGCAGTTTAGACGGGACATACACTGAAGCTTTCTTT
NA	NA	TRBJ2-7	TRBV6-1	CASSEGRSYEQYF	TGTGCCAGCAGTGAAGGCCGTAGCTACGAGCAGTACTTC
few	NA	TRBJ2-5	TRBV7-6	CASSLEQETQYF	TGTGCCAGCAGCTTAGAGCAAGAGACCCAGTACTTC
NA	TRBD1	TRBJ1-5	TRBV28	CATPGGQGFNQPQHF	TGTGCCACTCCCGGGGGACAGGGCTTCAATCAGCCCCAGCATTTT
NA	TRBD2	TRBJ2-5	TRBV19	CASSSGRQETQYF	TGTGCCAGTAGTAGCGGGAGACAAGAGACCCAGTACTTC
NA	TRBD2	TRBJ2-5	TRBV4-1	CASSLTRRASGSFQETQYF	TGCGCCAGCAGCCTCACCAGGCGGGCTAGCGGGTCCTTCCAAGAGACCCAGTACTTC
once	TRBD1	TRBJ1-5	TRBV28	CASSLGDSYTRPQHF	TGTGCCAGCAGTCTAGGGGACAGTTACACGCGGCCCCAGCATTTT
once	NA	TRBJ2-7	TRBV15	CATSRGLAYEQYF	TGTGCCACCAGCAGAGGACTAGCCTACGAGCAGTACTTC
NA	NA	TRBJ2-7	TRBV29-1	CSGGDRSYEQYF	TGCAGCGGGGGGGACAGATCCTACGAGCAGTACTTC
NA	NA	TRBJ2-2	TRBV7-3	CASSRVGTGELFF	TGTGCCAGCAGCAGGGTAGGCACCGGGGAGCTGTTTTTT
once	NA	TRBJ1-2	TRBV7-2	CASSAGQNYGYTF	TGTGCCAGCAGCGCAGGACAGAACTATGGCTACACCTTC
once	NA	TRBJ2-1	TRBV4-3	CASSQGPGQGTYNEQFF	TGCGCCAGCAGCCAGGGTCCCGGGCAGGGGACCTACAATGAGCAGTTCTTC
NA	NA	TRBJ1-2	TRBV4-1	CASSPIGGRALYTF	TGCGCCAGCAGCCCCATTGGGGGAAGGGCCCTCTACACCTTC
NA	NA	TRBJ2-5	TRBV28	CASSQIRASGETQYF	TGTGCCAGCAGCCAAATTAGGGCGTCAGGAGAGACCCAGTACTTC
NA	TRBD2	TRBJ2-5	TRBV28	CASSQPGGKETQYF	TGTGCCAGCAGTCAACCGGGGGGAAAAGAGACCCAGTACTTC
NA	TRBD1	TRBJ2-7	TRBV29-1	CSVSPGTGAEQYF	TGCAGCGTGAGTCCCGGGACAGGGGCCGAGCAGTACTTC
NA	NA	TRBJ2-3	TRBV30	CAWTSGTVADTQYF	TGTGCCTGGACGAGCGGGACAGTGGCAGATACGCAGTATTTT
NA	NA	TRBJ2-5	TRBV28	CASSLGYGTQYF	TGTGCCAGCAGTTTGGGGTACGGGACCCAGTACTTC
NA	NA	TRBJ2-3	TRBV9	CASSRASGTDTQYF	TGTGCCAGCAGCCGGGCTAGCGGCACAGATACGCAGTATTTT
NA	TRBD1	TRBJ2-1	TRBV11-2	CASRATGGNPYNEQFF	TGTGCCAGCAGAGCCACAGGGGGCAACCCCTACAATGAGCAGTTCTTC
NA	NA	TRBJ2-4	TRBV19	CASSMEGASGANIQYF	TGTGCCAGTAGTATGGAGGGGGCGAGCGGCGCAAACATTCAGTACTTC
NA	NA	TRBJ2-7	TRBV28	CASSLRQGYEQYF	TGTGCCAGCAGTTTAAGGCAGGGCTACGAGCAGTACTTC
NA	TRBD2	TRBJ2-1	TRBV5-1	CASSFELAGSVEQFF	TGCGCCAGCAGCTTCGAGCTAGCGGGATCTGTTGAGCAGTTCTTC
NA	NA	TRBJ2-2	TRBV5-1	CASSPILGGTGELFF	TGCGCCAGCAGCCCGATTCTGGGGGGCACCGGGGAGCTGTTTTTT
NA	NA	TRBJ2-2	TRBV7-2	CASSFGYQGGELFF	TGTGCCAGCAGCTTTGGGTATCAGGGAGGGGAGCTGTTTTTT
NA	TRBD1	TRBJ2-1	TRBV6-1	CASRSTGLSNEQFF	TGTGCCAGCAGGTCGACAGGGTTGTCCAATGAGCAGTTCTTC
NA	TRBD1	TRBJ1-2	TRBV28	CASRTGQGNGGYTF	TGTGCCAGCAGAACGGGACAGGGGAACGGTGGCTACACCTTC
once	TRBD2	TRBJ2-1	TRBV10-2	CASRGGGAGDNEQFF	TGCGCCAGCAGGGGGGGAGGGGCGGGAGACAATGAGCAGTTCTTC
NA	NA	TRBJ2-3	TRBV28	CASSTTRATDTQYF	TGTGCCAGCAGTACTACCCGGGCCACAGATACGCAGTATTTT
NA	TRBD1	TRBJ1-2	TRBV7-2	CASSLVGQGAAGGYTF	TGTGCCAGCAGCTTAGTGGGACAGGGGGCGGCTGGAGGCTACACCTTC
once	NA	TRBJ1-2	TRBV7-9	CASSSQESGQGRDGYTF	TGTGCCAGCAGCTCCCAAGAGTCGGGGCAGGGGCGGGATGGCTACACCTTC